Following are 5 T cell receptor beta chains from one sample sequenced in a study of CD8+CD57+ T cells in acquired aplastic anemia. Genomic DNA was employed as the template in profiling TCR beta VDJ and CDR3. TCRdb itself ran the reads through MiXCR, one entry per CDR3 protein. The sample shows roughly 150,000 distinct CDR3 sequences, under 55% of them seen only once. In patients chosen for sequencing, flow cytometry had shown CD8+CD57+ cell expansion. Sequencing used sorted CD4+, CD8+, or CD8+CD57+ T cells (not recorded which) from PBMCs. These receptors were taken from a human donor with aplastic anemia.

The V gene is TRBV10-3, the J gene TRBJ1-1; no definite D call. Germline V gene data show CDR1 as ENHRY and CDR2 as SYGVKD. This CDR3 has 13 amino acids. V lost 8 bases and J 3 bases, leaving 13 bases between the germline ends. The CDR3 protein is CAIGGRADTEAFF. As DNA, the CDR3 is TGTGCCATCGGTGGGCGCGCGGACACTGAAGCTTTCTTT.

This clonotype was observed at least ten times. The chain joins TRBV24-1 to TRBJ2-1; 13 positions agree with TRBD2. The length of the CDR3 is 15 residues. Trimming at V came to 5 bases and at J to 8 bases, leaving 5 bases not matched to a gene. Germline CDR1 and CDR2: KGHDR and SFDVKD. CDR3 nucleotides: TGTGCCACCAGTGCTAGACTAGCGGGAGGAGATGAGCAGTTCTTC. Its protein product is CATSARLAGGDEQFF.

In its sample, this clonotype was seen many times. This rearrangement joins TRBV24-1 to TRBJ1-2, with D maybe TRBD1 (5 bases). The CDR3 contains 16 residues. Trimming pared 0 bases from V and 8 bases from J, leaving 18 bases between. CDR1 KGHDR and CDR2 SFDVKD come from the germline V gene. CDR3 coding DNA: TGTGCCACCAGTGATTTGCTGACCTCACCCAGGGAGGGCTACACCTTC. It codes for CATSDLLTSPREGYTF.

The chain recombines TRBV7-9 with TRBJ1-2; 8 bases match TRBD1. J was trimmed by 3 bases and V by 4 bases; bases with no gene match: 7. This CDR3 is built from 15 residues. The germline CDR1 and CDR2 sequences are SEHNR and FQNEAQ (reference sequence). DNA of the CDR3: TGTGCCAGCAGCTGGACTGGACAGGGACACTATGGCTACACCTTC. The encoded protein is CASSWTGQGHYGYTF.

The genes are TRBV20-1 and TRBJ2-7, with D maybe TRBD2 (6 bases). This CDR3 is built from 13 residues. Trimming took 3 bases from V and 1 from J, leaving 10 bases between them. The germline V gene encodes CDR1 DFQATT and CDR2 SNEGSKA (reference sequence). The CDR3 nucleotides are TGCAGTGCTAGCAGTGCGGGATCCTACGAGCAGTACTTC. Protein sequence: CSASSAGSYEQYF.